Below, one T cell receptor (beta chain) is given with its context. Antigen unknown. V lost 3 bases to trimming and J lost 0 bases, with 12 bases between them. Looked up from germline, CDR1 is KGHSH and CDR2 is LQKENI. CDR3 length equals 15 residues. This specimen belongs to a study of OX40 agonist ivuxolimab in advanced cancers. Study-level findings and limits: On average, a greater number of expanded clones characterised CD8+ T cells relative to CD4+. Some nonresponders also had low normalized T-cell clonal expansion.

Repertoires were generated with immunoSEQ multiplex PCR, while TCRdb's copy carries only in-frame clones and drops some. The profile shows tens of thousands of clones, 70% to 85% of them singletons. The chain recombines TRBV18 with TRBJ2-7; D is ambiguous. Sequenced material: CD4+ or CD8+ T cells sorted from blood, taken in a trial of the OX40 agonist ivuxolimab. The source is an adult with an advanced solid tumor such as melanoma, head and neck, liver or kidney cancer. Written as DNA, the CDR3 is TGTGCCAGCTCACCTTCAGGTGGGTTCTCCTACGAGCAGTACTTC. Its translation: CASSPSGGFSYEQYF.